The clone carrying this TCR beta chain was found a few times. Its antigen remains unidentified. The data were obtained in a study of T cells after yellow fever vaccination. Broader study findings: A weaker secondary response peaked on day 5, the primary on day 15. Although most clonotypes did not, a small share appeared in both CD4 and CD8 compartments.

The V and J ends lost 2 bases and 0 bases respectively, with 12 bases between them. From germline, CDR1 is GTSNPN and CDR2 SVGIG (reference sequence). The CDR3 has 15 amino acids. TCRdb ran MiXCR on the 5' RACE reads and lists one entry per CDR3 protein. The sample consists of 150,000 or so distinct CDR3 sequences, under 8% of them appearing once. This receptor was identified in a man aged 25 to 40 who received the YFV17D yellow fever vaccine. V and J are TRBV30 and TRBJ2-3, with TRBD1 as a possible D gene (6 bases). The sample here was CD4+ T cells sorted from PBMCs, taken 10 days after the yellow fever booster vaccination. CDR3: CAWSMLGGSTDTQYF. CDR3 nucleotides: TGTGCCTGGAGTATGCTAGGGGGTAGCACAGATACGCAGTATTTT. Looking up the rest from reference TRBV30 and TRBJ2-3 gives the full variable domain: SQTIHQWPATLVQPVGSPLSLECTVEGTSNPNLYWYRQAAGRGLQLLFYSVGIGQISSEVPQNLSASRPQDRQFILSSKKLLLSDSGFYLCAWSMLGGSTDTQYFGPGTRLTVL.